This record looks at one T cell receptor beta chain sequence and its context. Its antigen is unknown. This sample was taken from a study of cytomegalovirus exposure and HLA in healthy donors. Broader study findings: Common viral pathogens seemed, in a later analysis, to connect with several of the most significant clusters. The records held CMV serostatus as the only immune exposure information. Across donors, sequencing depth was assumed by presence/absence analyses to be roughly uniform.

The PCR ran on 60 Vbeta and 13 Jbeta primers. Clones were sequenced by immunoSEQ multiplex PCR, and TCRdb holds only the in-frame ones, with some missing. Of approximately 89,000 clones listed, over 60% are singletons. The receptor was isolated from a man aged 25 to 45 in good health and CMV-seronegative. The sequenced material came from PBMCs.

The CDR3 nucleotides are TGTGCCAGCAGCTCTACTAGCGGGGGGGCCAGGGAGACCCAGTACTTC. This encodes CASSSTSGGARETQYF. V usage is TRBV7-2 and J usage is TRBJ2-5; 13 bases are shared with TRBD2. The CDR3 runs to 16 residues. Trimming removed 4 bases from V and 5 bases from J; junction bases left unmatched: 7. CDR1 SGHTA and CDR2 FQGNSA come from the germline V gene. The whole variable domain, remainder taken from reference TRBV7-2 and TRBJ2-5, is GAGVSQSPSNKVTEKGKDVELRCDPISGHTALYWYRQSLGQGLEFLIYFQGNSAPDKSGLPSDRFSAERTGGSVSTLTIQRTQQEDSAVYLCASSSTSGGARETQYFGPGTRLLVL.